The present T cell receptor (beta chain) was sequenced within a study of identical twins (dated by TCRdb to about 2016). The study in broad terms: TCR alpha and beta repertoires from monozygotic twins, unrelated adults of various ages and cord blood were deep-sequenced to test whether fetal clonotypes persist. To rule out contamination, replicate twin experiments were performed at different times with different library preparation protocols.

This clonotype has only a few counts. No cognate antigen has been identified for it. Base qualities were left out, and no much larger clone turns up one base away. The CDR3 holds 15 amino acids from the cysteine to the phenylalanine. Kept here is only the CDR3 DNA, which spans 45 bases and is read in frame from base 1. CDR1 and CDR2, per the germline V gene, are SQVTM and ANQGSEA. Germline trimming: 4 bases from V, 6 bases from J; junction bases outside gene matches: 4. Beyond this particular receptor, the publication reports: Out-of-frame TCR alpha sequences shared between twins showed an excess of low generation-probability sequences compared with coincidental sharing between unrelated individuals. Because the same donors could not be followed over many years, conclusions were based on cross-sectional statistical analysis. Fewer insertions were carried by abundant cord blood beta clonotypes; a weaker similar trend was observed in young adult naive repertoires, while no such trend was observed in memory repertoires. Excess twin sharing in beta out-of-frame sequences was weaker because fewer shared sequences lowered the signal-to-noise ratio. In monozygotic twins, recombination models systematically underestimated out-of-frame TCR alpha sharing, but the models matched the sharing seen between unrelated individuals. Invariant T cells such as MAIT and iNKT could partly confound zero-insertion analyses, though diverse VJ usage argued against this for most clonotypes.

The receptor library was made with 5' RACE. The sequencer was an Illumina HiSeq 2000. A universal primer binding site was introduced by template switching, and a unique molecular identifier was present in the final cDNA, enabling accurate counting of TCR cDNA molecules. First-strand cDNA for TCR alpha and beta chains was synthesized from specific primers in the conserved constant-segment region. Each cDNA library was double barcoded, with a SMART-Mk sample barcode plus Illumina barcodes, to control for contamination. Two successive PCR steps introduced TruSeq adapter sequences along with Illumina sample barcodes. The Illumina HiSeq platform was used with custom primers to sequence TCR alpha and beta cDNA libraries. Per the original workflow: MiGEC processed the raw reads to extract unique molecular identifiers, while MiXCR was used to determine the CDR3 positions. Recombination models were inferred per individual with the repgenHMM and IGoR tools using an EM algorithm. The analysis of shared clonotypes was done with the tcR package in R, with sharing normalized by the product of cloneset sizes. Out-of-frame nonproductive sequences were analyzed to study raw recombination free of thymic and clonal selection effects. TCRdb reran the public reads through fastp at Q25 and MiXCR, keeping productive beta chains. Identical CDR3 protein sequences are pooled into one entry, listed with their most common genes and DNA. Clone size and V and J calls follow TCRdb, not the original study. Across this sample there are just over 450,000 distinct CDR3 sequences, with approximately 15% seen only once. 0.52% of the sample is in the top ten clones.

Every donor in the study was a healthy Caucasian. Three pairs of female monozygotic twins, all aged roughly 18 to 29 years, made up the twin cohort. CD4+ and CD8+ T cell populations were isolated with positive isolation kits from Invitrogen. Another study also made use of these data, one on yellow fever vaccine responses in identical twins. The second paper states: According to the authors, in identical twins the way T cells responded to vaccination appeared partly convergent and partly personalized. Focusing on identical twins, the study followed the T cell clones that responded to the vaccine, and did so with precision.

The receptor was derived from a woman under 30 in good health. Recombination joined TRBV29-1 with TRBJ2-3; 16 junctional bases match TRBD2. The sequencing sample was made of CD4+ T cells sorted from blood. The DNA sequence follows: TGCAGCGTTGCAGGGACTAGCGGGGGGGTCGATACGCAGTATTTT. This codes for CSVAGTSGGVDTQYF.